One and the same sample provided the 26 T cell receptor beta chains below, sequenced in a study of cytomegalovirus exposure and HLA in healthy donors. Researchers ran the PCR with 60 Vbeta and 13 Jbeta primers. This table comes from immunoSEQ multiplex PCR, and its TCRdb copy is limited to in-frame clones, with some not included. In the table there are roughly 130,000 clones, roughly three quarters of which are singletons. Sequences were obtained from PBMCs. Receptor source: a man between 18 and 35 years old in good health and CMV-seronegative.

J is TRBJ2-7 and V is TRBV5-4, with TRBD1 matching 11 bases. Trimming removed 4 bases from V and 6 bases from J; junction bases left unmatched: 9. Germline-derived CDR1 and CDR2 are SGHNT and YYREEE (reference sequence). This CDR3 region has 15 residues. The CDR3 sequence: CASSKGGQGGAEQYF. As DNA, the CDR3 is TGTGCCAGCAGCAAGGGGGGACAGGGGGGAGCCGAGCAGTACTTC.

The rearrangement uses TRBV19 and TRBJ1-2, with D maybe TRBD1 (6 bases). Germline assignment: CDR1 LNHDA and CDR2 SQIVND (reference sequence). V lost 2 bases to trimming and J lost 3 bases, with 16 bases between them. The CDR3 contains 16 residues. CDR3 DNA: TGTGCCAGTAGTATACAGGGGCCCGCCCTAGACTATGGCTACACCTTC. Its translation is CASSIQGPALDYGYTF.

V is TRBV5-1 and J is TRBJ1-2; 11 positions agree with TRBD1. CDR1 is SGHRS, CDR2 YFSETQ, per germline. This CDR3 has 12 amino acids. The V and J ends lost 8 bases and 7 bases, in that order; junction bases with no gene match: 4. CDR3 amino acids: CASGQGALGYTF. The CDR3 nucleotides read TGCGCCAGTGGACAGGGGGCGCTTGGCTACACCTTC.

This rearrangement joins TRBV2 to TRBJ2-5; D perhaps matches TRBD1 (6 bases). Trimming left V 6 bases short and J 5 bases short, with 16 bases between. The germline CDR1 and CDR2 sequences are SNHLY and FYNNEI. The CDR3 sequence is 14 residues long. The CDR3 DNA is TGTGCCAGCAGAGGGCAACAGGGTATCGAGACCCAGTACTTC. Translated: CASRGQQGIETQYF.

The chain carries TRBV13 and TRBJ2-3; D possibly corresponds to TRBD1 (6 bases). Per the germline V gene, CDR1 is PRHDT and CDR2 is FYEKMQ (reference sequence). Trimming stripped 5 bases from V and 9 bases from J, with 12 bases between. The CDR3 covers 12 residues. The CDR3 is CASSQGLATQYF. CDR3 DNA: TGTGCCAGCAGCCAGGGGCTGGCGACGCAGTATTTT.

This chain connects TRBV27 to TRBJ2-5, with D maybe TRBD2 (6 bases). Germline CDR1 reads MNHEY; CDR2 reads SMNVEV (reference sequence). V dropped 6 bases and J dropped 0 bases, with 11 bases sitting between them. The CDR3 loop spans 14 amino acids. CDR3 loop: CASRIGRNQETQYF. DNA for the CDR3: TGTGCCAGCAGAATTGGGAGGAACCAAGAGACCCAGTACTTC.

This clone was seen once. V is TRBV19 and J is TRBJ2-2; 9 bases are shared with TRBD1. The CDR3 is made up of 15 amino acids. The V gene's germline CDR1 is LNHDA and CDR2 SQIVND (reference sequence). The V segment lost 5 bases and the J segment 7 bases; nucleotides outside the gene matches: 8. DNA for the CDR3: TGTGCCAGTAGTGCCCTTGGGACAGGGATCGGGGAGCTGTTTTTT. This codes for CASSALGTGIGELFF.

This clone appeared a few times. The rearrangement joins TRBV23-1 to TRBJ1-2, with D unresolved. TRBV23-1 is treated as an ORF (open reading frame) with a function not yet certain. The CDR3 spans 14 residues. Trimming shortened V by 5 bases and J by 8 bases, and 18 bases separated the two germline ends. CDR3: CASSGTEDHDGYTF. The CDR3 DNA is TGCGCCAGCAGTGGAACCGAGGATCACGACGGCTACACCTTC.

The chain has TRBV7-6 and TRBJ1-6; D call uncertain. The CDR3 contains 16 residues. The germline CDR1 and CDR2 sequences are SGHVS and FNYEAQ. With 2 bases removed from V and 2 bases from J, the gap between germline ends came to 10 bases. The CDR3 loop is CASSLTVNAYNSPLHF. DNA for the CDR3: TGTGCCAGCAGCTTAACTGTAAATGCCTATAATTCACCCCTCCACTTT.

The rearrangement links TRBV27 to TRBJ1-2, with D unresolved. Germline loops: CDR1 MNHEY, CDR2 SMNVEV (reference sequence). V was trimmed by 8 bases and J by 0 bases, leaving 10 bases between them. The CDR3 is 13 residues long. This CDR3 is CASAAAPNYGYTF. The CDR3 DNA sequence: TGTGCCAGCGCGGCGGCCCCTAACTATGGCTACACCTTC.

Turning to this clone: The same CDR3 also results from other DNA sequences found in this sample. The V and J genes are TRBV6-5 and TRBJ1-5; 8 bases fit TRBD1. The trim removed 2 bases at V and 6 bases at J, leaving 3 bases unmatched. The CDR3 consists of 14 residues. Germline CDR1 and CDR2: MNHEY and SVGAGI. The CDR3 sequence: CASSYSTGGQPQHF. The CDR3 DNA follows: TGTGCCAGCAGTTACAGCACAGGGGGTCAGCCCCAGCATTTT.

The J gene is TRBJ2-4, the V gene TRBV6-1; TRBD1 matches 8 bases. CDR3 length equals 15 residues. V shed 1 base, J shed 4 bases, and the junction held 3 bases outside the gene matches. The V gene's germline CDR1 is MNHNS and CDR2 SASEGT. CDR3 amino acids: CASSEGGQAKNIQYF. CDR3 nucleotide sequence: TGTGCCAGCAGTGAAGGGGGACAGGCAAAAAACATTCAGTACTTC.

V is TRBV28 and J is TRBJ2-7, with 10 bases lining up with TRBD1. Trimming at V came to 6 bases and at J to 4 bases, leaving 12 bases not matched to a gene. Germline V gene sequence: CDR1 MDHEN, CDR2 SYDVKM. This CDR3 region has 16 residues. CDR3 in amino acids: CASSPMGDRGTYEQYF. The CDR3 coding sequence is TGTGCCAGCAGCCCTATGGGGGACAGGGGCACTTACGAGCAGTACTTC.

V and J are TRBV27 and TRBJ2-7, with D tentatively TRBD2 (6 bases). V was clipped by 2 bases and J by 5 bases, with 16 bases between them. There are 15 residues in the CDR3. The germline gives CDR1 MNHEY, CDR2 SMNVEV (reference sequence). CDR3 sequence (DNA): TGTGCCAGCAGTTTAAAGGGGCTAGCGATCCACGAGCAGTACTTC. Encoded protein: CASSLKGLAIHEQYF.

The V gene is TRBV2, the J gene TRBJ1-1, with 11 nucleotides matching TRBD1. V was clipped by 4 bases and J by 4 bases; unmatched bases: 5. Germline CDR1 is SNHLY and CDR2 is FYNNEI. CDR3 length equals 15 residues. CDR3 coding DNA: TGTGCCAGCAGTGTGGGACAGGGGGTCGGCACTGAAGCTTTCTTT. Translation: CASSVGQGVGTEAFF.

CDR3 sequence (DNA): TGCAGCGTTGAAGGGGACAGGGGGCTGGAGACCCAGTACTTC. Protein sequence: CSVEGDRGLETQYF. V usage is TRBV29-1 and J usage is TRBJ2-5; 12 nucleotides align to TRBD1. In germline, CDR1 is SQVTM, CDR2 ANQGSEA. The J segment lost 5 bases and the V segment lost 1 base, leaving 2 bases of the junction unmatched. The CDR3 spans 14 residues.

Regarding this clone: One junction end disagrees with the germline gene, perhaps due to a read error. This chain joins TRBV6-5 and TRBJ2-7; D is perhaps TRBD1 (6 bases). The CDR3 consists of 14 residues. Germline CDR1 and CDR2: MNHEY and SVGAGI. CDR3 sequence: CASSYAGASCEQYF. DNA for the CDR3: TGTGCCAGCAGTTACGCAGGGGCGTCCTGCGAGCAGTACTTC.

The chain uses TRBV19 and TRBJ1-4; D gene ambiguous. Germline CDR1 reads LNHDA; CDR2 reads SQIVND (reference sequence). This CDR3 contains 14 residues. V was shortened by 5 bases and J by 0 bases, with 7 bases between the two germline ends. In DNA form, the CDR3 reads TGTGCCAGTAGTTCCAGAACAACTAATGAAAAACTGTTTTTT. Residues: CASSSRTTNEKLFF. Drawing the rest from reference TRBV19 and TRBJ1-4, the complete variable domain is DGGITQSPKYLFRKEGQNVTLSCEQNLNHDAMYWYRQDPGQGLRLIYYSQIVNDFQKGDIAEGYSVSREKKESFPLTVTSAQKNPTAFYLCASSSRTTNEKLFFGSGTQLSVL.

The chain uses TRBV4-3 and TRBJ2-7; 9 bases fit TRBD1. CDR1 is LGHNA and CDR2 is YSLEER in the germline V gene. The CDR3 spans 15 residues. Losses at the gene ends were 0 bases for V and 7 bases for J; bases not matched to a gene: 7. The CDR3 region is CASSQDWGQGREQYF. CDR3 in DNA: TGCGCCAGCAGCCAAGATTGGGGACAGGGAAGGGAGCAGTACTTC.

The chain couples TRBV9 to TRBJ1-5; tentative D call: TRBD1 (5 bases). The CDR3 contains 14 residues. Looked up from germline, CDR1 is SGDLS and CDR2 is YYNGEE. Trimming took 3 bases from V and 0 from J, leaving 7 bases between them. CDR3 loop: CASSDGGSNQPQHF. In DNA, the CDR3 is TGTGCCAGCAGCGACGGGGGTAGCAATCAGCCCCAGCATTTT.

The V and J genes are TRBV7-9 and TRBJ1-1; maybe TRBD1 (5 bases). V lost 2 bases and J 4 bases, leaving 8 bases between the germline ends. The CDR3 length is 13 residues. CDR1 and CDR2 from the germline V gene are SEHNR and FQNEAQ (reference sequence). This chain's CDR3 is CASSLPDSTEAFF. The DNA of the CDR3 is TGTGCCAGCAGCTTACCCGACAGCACTGAAGCTTTCTTT.

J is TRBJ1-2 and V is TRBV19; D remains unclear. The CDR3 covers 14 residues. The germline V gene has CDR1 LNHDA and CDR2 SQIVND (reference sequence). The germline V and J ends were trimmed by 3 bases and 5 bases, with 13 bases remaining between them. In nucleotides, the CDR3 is TGTGCCAGTAGTATTGGAGGCGCGGGATATGGCTACACCTTC. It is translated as CASSIGGAGYGYTF.

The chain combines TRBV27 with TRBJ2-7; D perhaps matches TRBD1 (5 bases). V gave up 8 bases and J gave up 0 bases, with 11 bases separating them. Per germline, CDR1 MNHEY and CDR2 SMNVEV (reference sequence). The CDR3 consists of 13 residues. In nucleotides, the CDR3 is TGTGCCAGCGGGGCGTCCCCCTCCTACGAGCAGTACTTC. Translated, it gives CASGASPSYEQYF.

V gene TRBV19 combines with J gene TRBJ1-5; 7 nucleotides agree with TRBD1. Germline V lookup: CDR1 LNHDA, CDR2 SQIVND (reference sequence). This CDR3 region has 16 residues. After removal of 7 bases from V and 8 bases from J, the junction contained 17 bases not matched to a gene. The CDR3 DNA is TGTGCCAGTACCACCAAGGGACAGCCTCCTGGTAAGCCCCAGCATTTT. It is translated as CASTTKGQPPGKPQHF.

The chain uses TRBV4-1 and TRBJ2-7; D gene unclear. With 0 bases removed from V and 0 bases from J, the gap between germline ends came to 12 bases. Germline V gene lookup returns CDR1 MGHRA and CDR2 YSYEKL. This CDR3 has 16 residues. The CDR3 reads CASSQERHPSSYEQYF. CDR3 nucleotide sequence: TGCGCCAGCAGCCAAGAAAGACACCCGAGCTCCTACGAGCAGTACTTC.

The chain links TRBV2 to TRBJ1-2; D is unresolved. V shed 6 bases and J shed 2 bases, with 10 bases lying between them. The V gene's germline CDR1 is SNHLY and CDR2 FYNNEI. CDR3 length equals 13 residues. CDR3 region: CASRFDINYGYTF. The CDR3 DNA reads TGTGCCAGCAGATTTGACATCAACTATGGCTACACCTTC.